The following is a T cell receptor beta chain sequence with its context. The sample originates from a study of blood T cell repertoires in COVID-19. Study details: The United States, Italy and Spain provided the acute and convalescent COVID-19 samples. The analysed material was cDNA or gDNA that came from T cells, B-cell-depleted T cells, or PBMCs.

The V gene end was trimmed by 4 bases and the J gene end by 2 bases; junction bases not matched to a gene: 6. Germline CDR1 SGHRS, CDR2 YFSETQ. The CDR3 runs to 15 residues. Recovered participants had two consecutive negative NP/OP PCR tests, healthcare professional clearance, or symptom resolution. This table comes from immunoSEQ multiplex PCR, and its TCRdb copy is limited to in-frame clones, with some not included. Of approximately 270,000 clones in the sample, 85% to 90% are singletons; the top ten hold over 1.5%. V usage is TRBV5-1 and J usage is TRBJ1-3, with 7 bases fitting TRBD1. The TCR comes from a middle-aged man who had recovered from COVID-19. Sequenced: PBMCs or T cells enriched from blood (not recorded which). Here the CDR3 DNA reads TGCGCCAGCAGCCCGAGACAGGGTGCTGGAAACACCATATATTTT. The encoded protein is CASSPRQGAGNTIYF. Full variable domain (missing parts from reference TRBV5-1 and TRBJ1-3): KAGVTQTPRYLIKTRGQQVTLSCSPISGHRSVSWYQQTPGQGLQFLFEYFSETQRNKGNFPGRFSGRQFSNSRSEMNVSTLELGDSALYLCASSPRQGAGNTIYFGEGSWLTVV.